What follows is one TCR beta chain and its context. Antigen: not known. This specimen belongs to a study of graft-versus-host responses after intestinal transplantation. Assay: immunoSEQ multiplex PCR; the TCRdb copy retains only in-frame clones and omits some. The sample contains about 94,000 clones, 91% of which appear only once. Germline V lookup: CDR1 ENHRY, CDR2 SYGVKD. The V end was cut by 4 bases, the J end by 3 bases, with 19 bases between. The CDR3 is 16 residues long. Whole-study results and caveats: Within the allografts of patients who had graft-donor T cell macrochimerism, graft-versus-host to host-versus-graft clonal ratios were high.

The source was unstimulated CD8+ T cells sorted from spleen or lymph node cells, collected before intestinal transplant. This TCR was sampled from a human donor who received an intestinal transplant. The rearrangement links TRBV10-3 to TRBJ2-7; D is unresolved. The chain's CDR3 is CAISGLRTINLYEQYF. CDR3 sequence (DNA): TGTGCCATCAGTGGGCTTAGAACTATCAACCTCTACGAGCAGTACTTC.